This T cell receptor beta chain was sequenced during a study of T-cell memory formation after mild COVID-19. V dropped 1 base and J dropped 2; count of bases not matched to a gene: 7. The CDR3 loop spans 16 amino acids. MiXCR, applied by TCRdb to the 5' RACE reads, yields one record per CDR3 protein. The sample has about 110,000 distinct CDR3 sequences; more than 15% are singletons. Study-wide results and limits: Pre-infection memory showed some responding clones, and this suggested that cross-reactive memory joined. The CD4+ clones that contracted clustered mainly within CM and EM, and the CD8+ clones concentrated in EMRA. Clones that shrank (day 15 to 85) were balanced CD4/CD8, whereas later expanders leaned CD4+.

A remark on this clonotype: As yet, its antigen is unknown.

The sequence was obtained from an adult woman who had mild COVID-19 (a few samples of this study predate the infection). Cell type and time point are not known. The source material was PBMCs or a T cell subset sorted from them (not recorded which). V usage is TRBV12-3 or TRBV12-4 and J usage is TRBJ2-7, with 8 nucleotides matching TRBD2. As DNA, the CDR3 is TGTGCCAGCAGTTTAGAGGGTCTAGCGGGTCCCTACGAGCAGTACTTC. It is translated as CASSLEGLAGPYEQYF.